Shown below are 24 T cell receptor beta chains from a single sample sequenced in a study of metastatic and nonmetastatic thyroid tumors (dated by TCRdb to 2020 to 2021). The library was prepared using PCR. Data came from an Illumina HiSeq 4000. The public sequencing data were trimmed at Q25 with fastp and processed into clonotypes with MiXCR by TCRdb, which kept only in-frame beta chains. This sample is represented by around 23,000 clones; over 25% of them were singletons. Around 17% of the sample is in the top ten clones. None of the patients had been given any treatment before thyroid surgery. Sample: blood. Receptors originate from a male donor with papillary thyroid cancer or a benign thyroid nodule (not recorded which). Some clones in this sample may be carry-over from other donors' samples.

This clone was observed many times. The chain is built from TRBV6-1 and TRBJ2-7, with TRBD1 as a possible D gene (6 bases). Germline CDR1 reads MNHNS; CDR2 reads SASEGT. This CDR3 is built from 12 residues. Trimming left V 6 bases short and J 7 bases short, with 13 bases between. Written as DNA, the CDR3 is TGTGCCAGCAGCCAAGACAGGATGGAGCAGTACTTC. This sequence encodes CASSQDRMEQYF.

The chain is built from TRBV6-1 and TRBJ2-4; D is perhaps TRBD1 (6 bases). The V end lost 7 bases, the J end lost 7 bases, and 17 bases lay between the germline ends. There are 14 residues in the CDR3. Germline CDR1 and CDR2: MNHNS and SASEGT. The CDR3 is CASIPWQQGNIQYF. The CDR3 nucleotides are TGTGCCAGCATCCCTTGGCAACAGGGTAACATTCAGTACTTC.

As for this clone: A junction end diverges from the germline sequence, so it may reflect a read error. The V gene is TRBV6-1, the J gene TRBJ2-7; TRBD2 aligns across 12 bases. The CDR3 is made up of 15 amino acids. Germline V gives CDR1 MNHNS, CDR2 SASEGT. The CDR3 loop reads CASSEQLAGGREHYF. CDR3 nucleotide sequence: TGTGCCAGCAGTGAGCAACTAGCGGGAGGTCGTGAGCATTACTTC.

The chain is built from TRBV12-3 or TRBV12-4 and TRBJ2-3; D might be TRBD2 (5 bases). CDR3 size: 14 residues. The V and J ends lost 3 bases and 6 bases respectively, with 13 bases between them. The CDR3 loop reads CASSFGLGSDTQYF. The DNA of the CDR3 is TGTGCCAGCAGTTTCGGACTCGGGTCGGATACGCAGTATTTT.

The V and J genes are TRBV20-1 and TRBJ2-2; tentatively, D is TRBD1 or TRBD2 (5 bases each). This CDR3 spans 14 amino acids. Between the trimmed V and J ends, which lost 7 bases and 3 bases, there was a span of 15 bases. CDR1 is DFQATT and CDR2 is SNEGSKA in the germline V gene (reference sequence). The CDR3: CSGAGTAYTGELFF. In DNA form, the CDR3 reads TGCAGTGGAGCCGGGACGGCATACACCGGGGAGCTGTTTTTT.

This clone counts as medium-sized. The same CDR3 can be traced to other DNA sequences in this sample. V usage is TRBV15 and J usage is TRBJ2-2; perhaps D is TRBD1 or TRBD2 (5 bases each). The V end lost 0 bases, the J end lost 2 bases, and 25 bases lay between the germline ends. This CDR3 is 21 amino acids long. Germline CDR1 reads LNHNV; CDR2 reads YYDKDF (reference sequence). The CDR3: CATSRERTSGTTASNTGELFF. In DNA, the CDR3 is TGTGCCACCAGCAGAGAAAGAACCTCCGGGACGACCGCTTCAAACACCGGGGAGCTGTTTTTT.

This clone was seen repeatedly, ten times or more. The chain uses TRBV3-1 and TRBJ1-4, with D maybe TRBD1 (5 bases). V was pared by 3 bases and J by 5 bases, with 13 bases between. This CDR3 region has 15 residues. The germline CDR1 and CDR2 sequences are LGHDT and YNNKEL (reference sequence). CDR3 nucleotides: TGTGCCAGCAGCCAGCACCGACAGCTGAATGAAAAACTGTTTTTT. This sequence encodes CASSQHRQLNEKLFF.

This clone was seen repeatedly, ten times or more. The chain couples TRBV9 to TRBJ2-3; tentatively, D is TRBD2 (6 bases). The V end lost 1 base, the J end lost 1 base, and 13 bases lay between the germline ends. There are 16 residues in the CDR3. Germline assignment: CDR1 SGDLS and CDR2 YYNGEE. CDR3 sequence reads: CASSVRRDQGTDTQYF. The CDR3 DNA reads TGTGCCAGCAGCGTACGGCGGGACCAGGGCACAGATACGCAGTATTTT.

This clone was seen at least ten times. A clone one base away is much larger, so this may be a read error. This chain joins TRBV28 and TRBJ2-2, with 7 bases that match TRBD1. Germline lookup yields CDR1 MDHEN and CDR2 SYDVKM. This CDR3 comprises 14 residues. CDR3 sequence: CAGRTGTNTGELVF. DNA of the CDR3: TGTGCCGGTAGGACAGGAACGAACACCGGGGAGCTGGTTTTT.

V and J are TRBV14 and TRBJ1-6; D is possibly TRBD1 (6 bases). Germline V gene lookup returns CDR1 SGHDN and CDR2 FVKESK. The CDR3 contains 15 residues. Trimming stripped 4 bases from V and 11 bases from J, with 18 bases between. This CDR3 reads CASSPRQAPITPLHF. For the CDR3, the DNA is TGTGCCAGCAGCCCTAGACAGGCTCCTATTACACCCCTCCACTTT.

By share of the sample, this clone is medium-sized. The chain employs TRBV7-9 and TRBJ2-7; D might be TRBD1 (6 bases). The CDR3 has 11 residues. Deletions cut 4 bases from V and 5 bases from J, with 6 bases between. Germline CDR1 and CDR2: SEHNR and FQNEAQ (reference sequence). The CDR3 region is CASSYRDEQYF. The DNA for the CDR3 is TGTGCCAGCAGCTACAGGGACGAGCAGTACTTC.

This clone came up many times. The V and J genes are TRBV29-1 and TRBJ2-1; the D gene could be TRBD1 or TRBD2 (5 bases each). The germline V and J ends were trimmed by 4 bases and 1 base, with 11 bases remaining between them. The CDR3 is 14 amino acids. CDR1 SQVTM and CDR2 ANQGSEA come from the germline V gene. CDR3 in DNA: TGCAGCGTTGGTTCGGGGCCGTCCTACAATGAGCAGTTCTTC. It specifies CSVGSGPSYNEQFF.

This clone occurred many times. This CDR3 is also generated by other DNA sequences in the sample. The chain links TRBV3-1 to TRBJ1-2; the match to TRBD1 covers 10 bases. Germline CDR1 reads LGHDT; CDR2 reads YNNKEL (reference sequence). The V gene end was trimmed by 6 bases and the J gene end by 6 bases; junction bases not matched to a gene: 7. The CDR3 contains 14 residues. For the CDR3, the DNA is TGTGCCAGCAGACAGACCGGGACAGGGGATGGCTACACCTTC. Encoded protein: CASRQTGTGDGYTF.

V usage is TRBV7-9 and J usage is TRBJ1-2, with D maybe TRBD1 (5 bases). Germline CDR1 is SEHNR and CDR2 is FQNEAQ (reference sequence). The CDR3 is made up of 14 amino acids. The V and J ends lost 4 bases and 0 bases respectively, with 9 bases between them. The CDR3 reads CASSSRVTNYGYTF. The CDR3 DNA reads TGTGCCAGCAGCTCCAGGGTAACTAACTATGGCTACACCTTC. The full variable domain, its missing parts supplied by reference TRBV7-9 and TRBJ1-2, is DTGVSQNPRHKITKRGQNVTFRCDPISEHNRLYWYRQTLGQGPEFLTYFQNEAQLEKSRLLSDRFSAERPKGSFSTLEIQRTEQGDSAMYLCASSSRVTNYGYTFGSGTRLTVV.

V usage is TRBV29-1 and J usage is TRBJ2-6; no clear D gene. This CDR3 is built from 15 residues. From germline, CDR1 is SQVTM and CDR2 ANQGSEA. With 7 bases removed from V and 5 bases from J, the gap between germline ends came to 18 bases. DNA for the CDR3: TGCAGCGCTCGGGTCGGTGTGAGGTGGGCCAACGTCCTGACTTTC. Its protein is CSARVGVRWANVLTF.

This clone appeared a few times. A read error may produce the germline difference seen at one junction end. The J gene is TRBJ1-2, the V gene TRBV12-3 or TRBV12-4, with D unclear. The CDR3 length is 14 residues. In DNA form, the CDR3 reads TGTGCCAGCAGCCGCCGGTACGGCGGCCGTAGCTACGCCTTC. Residues: CASSRRYGGRSYAF.

This clone qualifies as medium-sized. V is TRBV4-3 and J is TRBJ2-3; D gene uncertain. Germline V gene data show CDR1 as LGHNA and CDR2 as YSLEER. The CDR3 runs to 12 residues. Trimming left V 0 bases short and J 5 bases short, with 3 bases between. The CDR3 nucleotides read TGCGCCAGCAGCCAAGAGGGAGATACGCAGTATTTT. Translating it yields CASSQEGDTQYF.

The gene calls are TRBV5-1 and TRBJ1-2; possible D gene TRBD1, 6 bases. From germline, CDR1 is SGHRS and CDR2 YFSETQ. The V and J ends lost 5 bases and 0 bases respectively, with 14 bases between them. There are 15 residues in the CDR3. CDR3 loop: CASRPGDAANYGYTF. The DNA for the CDR3 is TGCGCCAGCAGACCAGGGGACGCAGCTAACTATGGCTACACCTTC. Variable domain in full (rest from reference TRBV5-1 and TRBJ1-2): KAGVTQTPRYLIKTRGQQVTLSCSPISGHRSVSWYQQTPGQGLQFLFEYFSETQRNKGNFPGRFSGRQFSNSRSEMNVSTLELGDSALYLCASRPGDAANYGYTFGSGTRLTVV.

This clone has at least ten counts. Written as DNA, the CDR3 is TGTGCCAGCACCCCGGGAGGGGCGAACTATGAAAAACTGTTTTTT. Residues: CASTPGGANYEKLFF. The chain couples TRBV28 to TRBJ1-4; D possibly corresponds to TRBD1 (5 bases). Germline V gene lookup returns CDR1 MDHEN and CDR2 SYDVKM. V was pared by 7 bases and J by 6 bases, with 18 bases between. This CDR3 comprises 15 residues.

This clone was picked up a small number of times. The genes are TRBV6-2 or TRBV6-3 and TRBJ1-2; no firm D call. V was trimmed by 7 bases and J by 0 bases, leaving 21 bases between them. The germline V gene has CDR1 MNHEY and CDR2 SVGEGT. This CDR3 contains 17 residues. CDR3 residues: CASMQTGFLRSNYGYTF. The CDR3, as DNA: TGTGCCAGCATGCAAACGGGCTTTCTCCGATCTAACTATGGCTACACCTTC.

This clone has only a few counts. This chain joins TRBV28 and TRBJ2-5, with D perhaps matching TRBD2 (7 bases). V dropped 2 bases and J dropped 11 bases, with 24 bases sitting between them. Germline V gene sequence: CDR1 MDHEN, CDR2 SYDVKM. The CDR3 has 16 amino acids. The CDR3 loop reads CASSLVQGGGGGTQYF. CDR3 in DNA: TGTGCCAGCAGTTTAGTGCAGGGAGGGGGTGGAGGGACACAGTACTTC.

In its sample, this clone was seen a few times. J is TRBJ2-3 and V is TRBV7-3, with D possibly being TRBD1 (5 bases). This CDR3 region has 12 residues. Deletions cut 5 bases from V and 9 bases from J, with 12 bases between. Looked up from germline, CDR1 is SGHTA and CDR2 is FQGTGA. CDR3 region: CASSLQASTQYF. The DNA of the CDR3 is TGTGCCAGCAGCCTACAGGCCTCGACGCAGTATTTT.

V is TRBV14 and J is TRBJ2-3; D is undetermined. The CDR3 is 14 residues long. Germline CDR1 reads SGHDN; CDR2 reads FVKESK. Trimming pared 2 bases from V and 1 base from J, leaving 7 bases between. CDR3 protein: CASSQNPRTDTQYF. For the CDR3, the DNA is TGTGCCAGCAGCCAAAATCCCCGCACAGATACGCAGTATTTT.

About this clone itself: The junction differs from germline at one of its ends, possibly a read error. J is TRBJ2-1 and V is TRBV12-3 or TRBV12-4, with D possibly matching TRBD2 (7 bases). This CDR3 contains 14 residues. In DNA form, the CDR3 reads TGTGCCAGCCTTCGAGGGGGGGGGTTCGGTGAGCAGTGCTTC. Its translation: CASLRGGGFGEQCF.